The clone carrying this TCR beta chain was recorded a few times. Its target is not known. Germline CDR1 reads MGHRA; CDR2 reads YSYEKL. This CDR3 comprises 16 residues. Trimming took off 0 bases at V and 5 bases at J, with 16 bases between the two ends. The investigators amplified TCR beta CDR3 regions from RNA transcripts. The primer set for the first-round RT-PCR of the TCR CDR3 was HTBI. TCRdb fed the multiplex PCR reads into MiXCR, producing one record per CDR3 protein. The sample contains about 300,000 distinct CDR3 sequences, around 20% of which appear only once. The data were obtained in a study of T cells in Graves' hyperthyroidism and ophthalmopathy. General study points: Most thyroid clonotypes expanded above 0.001 appeared in blood too.

The sequenced sample was blood. V and J are TRBV4-1 and TRBJ2-5; D is unresolved. This TCR was recovered from a man in his forties or fifties with Graves' ophthalmopathy. The CDR3 DNA reads TGCGCCAGCAGCCAAGATCCCACCCTAGTTACGGAGACCCAGTACTTC. Amino acids: CASSQDPTLVTETQYF.